Below are 10 T cell receptor beta chains sequenced from a single sample in a study of blood T cell repertoires in COVID-19. The protocol was immunoSEQ multiplex PCR, while the TCRdb copy is restricted to in-frame clones and leaves out a portion. The sample shows tens of thousands of clones, roughly 84% of them seen only once. Sequencing used peripheral blood. The receptors were gathered from a man in his sixties with acute or convalescent COVID-19.

This chain joins TRBV9 and TRBJ2-3; 8 nucleotides line up with TRBD2. The CDR3 sequence is 15 residues long. With 0 bases clipped from V and 1 base from J, the junction kept 1 base outside the gene matches. In germline, CDR1 is SGDLS, CDR2 YYNGEE. The CDR3 nucleotides are TGTGCCAGCAGCGTAGCGGGGGGGGGCACAGATACGCAGTATTTT. Amino acid sequence: CASSVAGGGTDTQYF.

J is TRBJ2-5 and V is TRBV7-9, with TRBD1 as a possible D gene (6 bases). Germline values: CDR1 SEHNR, CDR2 FQNEAQ (reference sequence). The CDR3 sequence is 19 residues long. Trimming removed 4 bases at V and 1 base at J, with 25 bases between. The CDR3 is CASSSTYRRVGGFQETQYF. Written as DNA, the CDR3 is TGTGCCAGCAGCTCGACCTATCGCAGGGTAGGGGGTTTCCAAGAGACCCAGTACTTC.

V and J are TRBV24-1 and TRBJ1-1; TRBD1 matches 10 bases. The ends lost 5 bases at V and 4 bases at J; junction bases unmatched: 6. The germline V gene encodes CDR1 KGHDR and CDR2 SFDVKD. This CDR3 spans 15 amino acids. In DNA, the CDR3 is TGTGCCACCAGTGGCGAGACAGGGGGCGGCACTGAAGCTTTCTTT. Translated: CATSGETGGGTEAFF.

This chain links TRBV9 with TRBJ1-1, with 8 bases matching TRBD1. From germline, CDR1 is SGDLS and CDR2 YYNGEE. CDR3 length: 15 amino acids. With V trimmed by 3 bases and J by 1 base, 5 bases remained unmatched. This CDR3 is CASSAQGATNTEAFF. The CDR3 region has the DNA TGTGCCAGCAGCGCCCAGGGGGCGACGAACACTGAAGCTTTCTTT.

The V gene is TRBV25-1, the J gene TRBJ1-4, with 7 bases that match TRBD1. V dropped 4 bases and J dropped 6; count of bases not matched to a gene: 5. This CDR3 contains 14 residues. Germline loops: CDR1 MGHDK, CDR2 SYGVNS. CDR3 in DNA: TGTGCCAGCAGTGTCGGAGGGGGCTATGAAAAACTGTTTTTT. Residues: CASSVGGGYEKLFF.

The chain couples TRBV5-8 to TRBJ1-3; 7 positions match TRBD1. Germline CDR1 SGHTS, CDR2 YDEGEE. The V segment lost 4 bases and the J segment 0 bases; nucleotides outside the gene matches: 7. The CDR3 length is 16 residues. CDR3 nucleotides: TGTGCCAGCAGCAGACAACAGGGGTTCTCTGGAAACACCATATATTTT. Its protein product is CASSRQQGFSGNTIYF.

This rearrangement joins TRBV4-2 to TRBJ1-2, with a possible D match to TRBD1 (6 bases). V shed 3 bases and J shed 7 bases, with 6 bases lying between them. From germline, CDR1 is LGHNA and CDR2 YNFKEQ. The CDR3 spans 11 residues. The CDR3 region is CASSQGAGYTF. DNA for the CDR3: TGTGCCAGCAGCCAGGGGGCTGGCTACACCTTC.

This clone was detected once. The rearrangement uses TRBV19 and TRBJ1-5; TRBD1 agrees at 10 bases. The CDR3 contains 15 residues. The germline gives CDR1 LNHDA, CDR2 SQIVND (reference sequence). V shed 5 bases and J 2 bases; nucleotides not matched to a gene: 3. The CDR3 here is CASSDGTGGNQPQHF. The CDR3 DNA follows: TGTGCCAGTAGTGATGGGACAGGGGGCAATCAGCCCCAGCATTTT.

This chain uses TRBV27 with TRBJ1-2; D unresolved. The CDR3 loop spans 14 amino acids. The germline V gene has CDR1 MNHEY and CDR2 SMNVEV (reference sequence). The V gene lost 3 bases and the J gene lost 4 bases, with 12 bases spanning the gap. DNA for the CDR3: TGTGCCAGCAGTTTCCGGGGAATTAGCTATGGCTACACCTTC. It translates to CASSFRGISYGYTF.

The rearrangement links TRBV9 to TRBJ2-7; D possibly corresponds to TRBD1 (5 bases). Germline values: CDR1 SGDLS, CDR2 YYNGEE. Trimming cost V 4 bases and J 2 bases, with 25 bases left between them. The CDR3 covers 18 residues. The DNA for the CDR3 is TGTGCCAGCAGCCCTAGACCTTCGGACACTCAGAATCCCTACGAGCAGTACTTC. Translating it yields CASSPRPSDTQNPYEQYF.